This TCR beta chain appears in the sequencing data of a study of T-cell reconstitution after alpha-beta-depleted transplantation in children. Unique molecular identifiers were incorporated into the prepared TCRbeta library. TCRdb reprocessed the PCR reads with MiXCR, giving one entry per CDR3 protein. Of roughly 670,000 distinct CDR3 sequences in the sample, 13% were seen once. This clonotype appeared a few times. Germline CDR1 MDHEN, CDR2 SYDVKM. V was shortened by 8 bases and J by 5 bases, with 12 bases between the two germline ends. There are 12 residues in the CDR3. Specimen: PBMCs, collected before TCRalphabeta/CD19-depleted stem cell transplant. This sequence originates from a girl aged 2 to 9 with congenital amegakaryocytic thrombocytopenia, due to receive a stem cell transplant. V gene TRBV28 combines with J gene TRBJ2-5, with TRBD2 as a possible D gene (6 bases). CDR3 bases: TGTGCCAGCGCGGAGGGCGGGGAGACCCAGTACTTC. Translation gives CASAEGGETQYF.